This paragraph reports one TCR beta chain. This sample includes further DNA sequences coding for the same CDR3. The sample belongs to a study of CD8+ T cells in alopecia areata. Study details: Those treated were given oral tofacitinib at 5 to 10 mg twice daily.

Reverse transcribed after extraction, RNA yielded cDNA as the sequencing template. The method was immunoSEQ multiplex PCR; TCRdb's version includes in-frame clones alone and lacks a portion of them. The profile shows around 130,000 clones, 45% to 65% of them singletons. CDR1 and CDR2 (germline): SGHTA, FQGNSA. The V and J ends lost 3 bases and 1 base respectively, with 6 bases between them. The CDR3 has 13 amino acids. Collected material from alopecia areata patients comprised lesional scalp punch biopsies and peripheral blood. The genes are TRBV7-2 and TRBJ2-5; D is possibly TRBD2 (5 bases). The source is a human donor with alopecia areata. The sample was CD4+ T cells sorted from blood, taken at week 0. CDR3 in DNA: TGTGCCAGCAGCTTGGGAGTCCAAGAGACCCAGTACTTC. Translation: CASSLGVQETQYF.